A single sample is the source of the 29 T cell receptor beta chains below, sequenced in a study of OX40 agonist ivuxolimab in advanced cancers. Method: immunoSEQ multiplex PCR; TCRdb's copy keeps in-frame clones and lacks some. The sample includes 26,000 or so clones, roughly 90% of them seen just once. The sequencing here drew on CD4+ or CD8+ T cells sorted from blood, taken in a trial of the OX40 agonist ivuxolimab. The source of these receptors is an adult with an advanced solid tumor such as melanoma, head and neck, liver or kidney cancer.

V usage is TRBV4-2 and J usage is TRBJ1-2; 10 nucleotides match TRBD1. Germline V gives CDR1 LGHNA, CDR2 YNFKEQ. This CDR3 region has 15 residues. V lost 0 bases and J lost 8; bases outside the gene matches: 6. In nucleotides, the CDR3 is TGTGCCAGCAGCCAAGATCGCGACAGGGGGCTGGGCTACACCTTC. Translated: CASSQDRDRGLGYTF.

A single count supports this clone. V usage is TRBV7-9 and J usage is TRBJ2-3, with 11 bases lining up with TRBD2. Trimming cost V 4 bases and J 6 bases; bases outside gene matches: 9. Germline CDR1 SEHNR, CDR2 FQNEAQ (reference sequence). The CDR3 contains 16 residues. The CDR3 DNA sequence: TGTGCCAGCAGCTACGTGACTAGCGGGGAGCTGGATACGCAGTATTTT. Amino acid sequence: CASSYVTSGELDTQYF.

The genes are TRBV5-1 and TRBJ1-1; 8 bases match TRBD1. Germline values: CDR1 SGHRS, CDR2 YFSETQ. V was pared by 4 bases and J by 1 base, with 6 bases of the junction left unmatched. The CDR3 spans 15 residues. The CDR3 sequence: CASSGQGGKNTEAFF. CDR3 DNA sequence: TGCGCCAGCAGCGGACAGGGAGGAAAGAACACTGAAGCTTTCTTT.

CDR3 DNA sequence: TGCAGCGTTGAACTGGCCCTAACACTTACAGATACGCAGTATTTT. Residues: CSVELALTLTDTQYF. The chain carries TRBV29-1 and TRBJ2-3; D gene uncertain. The germline CDR1 and CDR2 sequences are SQVTM and ANQGSEA. The CDR3 extends over 15 amino acids. V was clipped by 2 bases and J by 3 bases, with 15 bases between them.

The genes are TRBV28 and TRBJ2-7, with 14 positions matching TRBD2. With 2 bases clipped from V and 4 bases from J, the junction kept 16 bases outside the gene matches. This CDR3 region has 20 residues. CDR1 is MDHEN and CDR2 is SYDVKM in the germline V gene. CDR3 sequence reads: CASSLMGGRLAGGFTYEQYF. The DNA for the CDR3 is TGTGCCAGCAGTTTAATGGGGGGACGACTAGCGGGAGGGTTCACTTACGAGCAGTACTTC.

This sequence joins TRBV7-2 and TRBJ2-5; 10 positions agree with TRBD2. CDR1 and CDR2 from the germline V gene are SGHTA and FQGNSA. The CDR3 has 14 amino acids. V shed 7 bases and J 5 bases; nucleotides not matched to a gene: 7. The CDR3 sequence: CASTPTSGLETQYF. The DNA of the CDR3 is TGTGCCAGCACCCCGACTAGCGGGCTGGAGACCCAGTACTTC. The whole variable domain, filled in from reference TRBV7-2 and TRBJ2-5, reads GAGVSQSPSNKVTEKGKDVELRCDPISGHTALYWYRQSLGQGLEFLIYFQGNSAPDKSGLPSDRFSAERTGGSVSTLTIQRTQQEDSAVYLCASTPTSGLETQYFGPGTRLLVL.

A single count supports this clone. The gene calls are TRBV4-1 and TRBJ2-3; D gene ambiguous. This CDR3 comprises 13 residues. V lost 0 bases and J lost 8, with 9 bases in between. In germline, CDR1 is MGHRA, CDR2 YSYEKL. The CDR3 region has the DNA TGCGCCAGCAGCCAAGATCGGGTGGGTACGCAGTATTTT. Its protein is CASSQDRVGTQYF.

This chain joins TRBV6-1 and TRBJ1-2, with D maybe TRBD1 (5 bases). The CDR3 contains 13 residues. The germline gives CDR1 MNHNS, CDR2 SASEGT. Between the trimmed V and J ends, which lost 1 base and 8 bases, there was a span of 11 bases. The CDR3, as DNA: TGTGCCAGCAGTGAAGGGGAGGGGCACGGCTACACCTTC. Translation gives CASSEGEGHGYTF.

This clone is judged medium-sized (0.01 to 0.1%). This chain joins TRBV25-1 and TRBJ1-1; unclear D gene. The V and J ends lost 6 bases and 3 bases respectively, with 17 bases between them. This CDR3 is built from 15 residues. Germline V gene sequence: CDR1 MGHDK, CDR2 SYGVNS. CDR3: CASSPTREGDTEAFF. CDR3 DNA: TGTGCCAGCAGCCCAACCCGGGAGGGAGACACTGAAGCTTTCTTT. Full variable domain (outside the CDR3, taken from reference TRBV25-1 and TRBJ1-1): EADIYQTPRYLVIGTGKKITLECSQTMGHDKMYWYQQDPGMELHLIHYSYGVNSTEKGDLSSESTVSRIRTEHFPLTLESARPSHTSQYLCASSPTREGDTEAFFGQGTRLTVV.

This clone was counted once. The gene calls are TRBV5-5 and TRBJ2-7; 11 bases line up with TRBD1. Germline V gene lookup returns CDR1 SGHKS and CDR2 YYEKEE (reference sequence). With V trimmed by 3 bases and J by 6 bases, 5 bases remained unmatched. This CDR3 has 14 residues. The CDR3 DNA reads TGTGCCAGCAGCTGGGACAGGGGGTATGGCGAGCAGTACTTC. Translating it yields CASSWDRGYGEQYF.

This clone was counted only a few times. The genes are TRBV29-1 and TRBJ2-1; 8 bases map to TRBD1. The ends lost 2 bases at V and 7 bases at J; junction bases unmatched: 13. This CDR3 region has 16 residues. Germline assignment: CDR1 SQVTM and CDR2 ANQGSEA. CDR3 residues: CSVELGETGAENEQFF. The CDR3, as DNA: TGCAGCGTTGAACTGGGTGAGACAGGGGCAGAGAATGAGCAGTTCTTC.

The chain has TRBV7-6 and TRBJ1-1; D uncertain. Germline CDR1 reads SGHVS; CDR2 reads FNYEAQ. With 0 bases removed from V and 3 bases from J, the gap between germline ends came to 2 bases. There are 12 residues in the CDR3. The CDR3 nucleotides are TGTGCCAGCAGCTTAGCCCACACTGAAGCTTTCTTT. It encodes CASSLAHTEAFF.

The rearrangement links TRBV7-9 to TRBJ1-3; D remains ambiguous. The germline V and J ends were trimmed by 5 bases and 0 bases, with 14 bases remaining between them. This CDR3 has 16 amino acids. Germline-derived CDR1 and CDR2 are SEHNR and FQNEAQ (reference sequence). The CDR3 sequence is CASSPTGDLSGNTIYF. CDR3 in DNA: TGTGCCAGCAGCCCCACCGGAGACCTCTCTGGAAACACCATATATTTT.

V usage is TRBV6-1 and J usage is TRBJ2-1; D is unresolved. Germline V gives CDR1 MNHNS, CDR2 SASEGT. The V end was cut by 3 bases, the J end by 4 bases, with 13 bases between. The CDR3 has 15 amino acids. CDR3 nucleotide sequence: TGTGCCAGCAGTGACTTTGACGGACGGTACAATGAGCAGTTCTTC. Its protein product is CASSDFDGRYNEQFF.

The chain recombines TRBV5-4 with TRBJ2-7, with D possibly being TRBD2 (5 bases). The CDR3 sequence is 16 residues long. Germline V lookup: CDR1 SGHNT, CDR2 YYREEE (reference sequence). The V end lost 4 bases, the J end lost 7 bases, and 24 bases lay between the germline ends. In DNA, the CDR3 is TGTGCCAGCAGCCAAGATTTGGACCCTTACTCGGGAGAGCAGTACTTC. It codes for CASSQDLDPYSGEQYF.

V usage is TRBV28 and J usage is TRBJ2-7, with a possible D match to TRBD1 (6 bases). Germline values: CDR1 MDHEN, CDR2 SYDVKM. CDR3 length: 14 residues. Trimming stripped 7 bases from V and 2 bases from J, with 15 bases between. The CDR3 DNA follows: TGTGCCAGCAACCCCCTACAGGGCCCCTACGAGCAGTACTTC. It encodes CASNPLQGPYEQYF.

This rearrangement joins TRBV28 to TRBJ1-2; D not certain. The germline CDR1 and CDR2 sequences are MDHEN and SYDVKM. The V and J ends lost 3 bases and 2 bases respectively, with 10 bases between them. This CDR3 comprises 14 residues. CDR3 region: CASSFSQKNYGYTF. The DNA for the CDR3 is TGTGCCAGCAGTTTCTCCCAGAAGAACTATGGCTACACCTTC.

The chain employs TRBV5-6 and TRBJ2-4, with 7 bases identical to TRBD1. The length of the CDR3 is 13 residues. Germline trimming cut 0 bases from V and 7 bases from J; bases unmatched to any gene: 1. Germline assignment: CDR1 SGHDT and CDR2 YYEEEE. The CDR3 sequence: CASSLDRGNIQYF. The CDR3 DNA follows: TGTGCCAGCAGCTTGGACAGGGGTAACATTCAGTACTTC.

This chain uses TRBV27 with TRBJ2-3; D possibly corresponds to TRBD2 (6 bases). V was pared by 3 bases and J by 10 bases, with 23 bases between. The germline V gene encodes CDR1 MNHEY and CDR2 SMNVEV (reference sequence). The CDR3 has 16 residues. CDR3 region: CASSLTQPVLALAQYF. In DNA, the CDR3 is TGTGCCAGCAGTTTGACTCAACCGGTACTAGCCTTGGCGCAGTATTTT.

The rearrangement links TRBV5-1 to TRBJ2-5; D is undetermined. This CDR3 contains 13 residues. Germline values: CDR1 SGHRS, CDR2 YFSETQ. V was clipped by 1 base and J by 2 bases, with 6 bases between them. The CDR3 spells CASSLSMQETQYF. CDR3 nucleotides: TGCGCCAGCAGCTTGTCGATGCAAGAGACCCAGTACTTC.

The chain links TRBV13 to TRBJ1-3; D gene uncertain. V dropped 0 bases and J dropped 6 bases, with 15 bases sitting between them. This CDR3 region has 16 residues. Germline V gives CDR1 PRHDT, CDR2 FYEKMQ (reference sequence). CDR3 sequence reads: CASSLGGGGVENTIYF. For the CDR3, the DNA is TGTGCCAGCAGCTTAGGGGGCGGCGGGGTCGAAAACACCATATATTTT.

This chain uses TRBV11-3 with TRBJ2-3; 8 bases are a match to TRBD1. The CDR3 runs to 15 residues. CDR1 and CDR2 from the germline V gene are SGHNT and YENEEA. V shed 3 bases, J shed 1 base, and the junction held 3 bases outside the gene matches. The CDR3 sequence is CASSFGRGRTDTQYF. The CDR3 coding sequence is TGTGCCAGCAGCTTTGGCAGGGGGCGCACAGATACGCAGTATTTT.

This rearrangement joins TRBV19 to TRBJ1-1, with D perhaps TRBD1 (6 bases). V was pared by 1 base and J by 6 bases, with 6 bases between. The CDR3 extends over 12 amino acids. Germline V CDR1 and CDR2: LNHDA, SQIVND (reference sequence). The CDR3 DNA is TGTGCCAGTAGTATAGGGACAGCTGAAGCTTTCTTT. It yields the protein CASSIGTAEAFF.

This sequence joins TRBV5-4 and TRBJ2-7; 7 bases are shared with TRBD2. V shed 0 bases, J shed 7 bases, and the junction held 16 bases outside the gene matches. This CDR3 contains 17 residues. The germline V gene has CDR1 SGHNT and CDR2 YYREEE (reference sequence). The CDR3 here is CASSLGPLAGYAGEQYF. CDR3 sequence (DNA): TGTGCCAGCAGCTTGGGTCCCTTAGCGGGTTATGCAGGGGAGCAGTACTTC.

The rearrangement joins TRBV7-9 to TRBJ2-2; 8 bases line up with TRBD2. The CDR3 is 17 amino acids. Germline CDR1 and CDR2: SEHNR and FQNEAQ (reference sequence). Germline trimming cut 7 bases from V and 2 bases from J; bases unmatched to any gene: 12. The CDR3 spells CASNPQSLAGNTGELFF. CDR3 bases: TGTGCCAGCAACCCCCAGTCCTTAGCGGGAAACACCGGGGAGCTGTTTTTT.

The genes are TRBV11-2 and TRBJ2-5; possible D gene TRBD1, 5 bases. The CDR3 consists of 13 residues. V gave up 4 bases and J gave up 3 bases, with 9 bases separating them. Per germline, CDR1 SGHAT and CDR2 FQNNGV. The CDR3 DNA sequence: TGTGCCAGCAGCTCCGGACACGAAGAGACCCAGTACTTC. Its protein product is CASSSGHEETQYF.

V and J are TRBV7-9 and TRBJ1-2, with TRBD1 identical over 8 bases. Trimming at V came to 5 bases and at J to 8 bases, leaving 10 bases not matched to a gene. The CDR3 sequence is 14 residues long. CDR1 SEHNR and CDR2 FQNEAQ come from the germline V gene (reference sequence). CDR3 DNA sequence: TGTGCCAGCAGCGCACAACAGGGGGGCGGAGGCTACACCTTC. Translating gives CASSAQQGGGGYTF.

This chain connects TRBV6-4 to TRBJ1-4, with 9 bases lining up with TRBD1. Trimming at V came to 3 bases and at J to 5 bases, leaving 1 base not matched to a gene. Germline V gene data show CDR1 as MRHNA and CDR2 as SNTAGT. The CDR3 totals 14 residues. The CDR3 DNA reads as TGTGCCAGCAGTGAAGGGACAGGGAATGAAAAACTGTTTTTT. Translation gives CASSEGTGNEKLFF.

As DNA, the CDR3 is TGCGCCAGCAGCTTGACCGGGATCAATCAGCCCCAGCATTTT. As protein: CASSLTGINQPQHF. The chain links TRBV5-1 to TRBJ1-5; D unresolved. Germline CDR1 is SGHRS and CDR2 is YFSETQ. The V and J ends lost 1 base and 3 bases respectively, with 8 bases between them. The CDR3 loop spans 14 amino acids.